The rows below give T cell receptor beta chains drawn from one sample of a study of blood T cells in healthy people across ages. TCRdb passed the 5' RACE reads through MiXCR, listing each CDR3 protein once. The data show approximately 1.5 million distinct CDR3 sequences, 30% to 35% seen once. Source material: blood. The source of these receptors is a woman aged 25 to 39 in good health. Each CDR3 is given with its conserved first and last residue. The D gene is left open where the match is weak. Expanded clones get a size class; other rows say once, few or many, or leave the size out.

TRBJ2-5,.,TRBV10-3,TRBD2,CAISEGLAGARVQETQYF,TGTGCCATCAGTGAGGGACTAGCGGGGGCACGAGTGCAAGAGACCCAGTACTTC
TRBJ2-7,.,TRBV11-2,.,CASSPGPGVGEQYF,TGTGCCAGCAGCCCCGGGCCCGGGGTAGGCGAGCAGTACTTC
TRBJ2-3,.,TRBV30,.,CAWSLGGSTDTQYF,TGTGCCTGGAGTCTGGGGGGAAGCACAGATACGCAGTATTTT
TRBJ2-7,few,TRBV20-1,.,CSARAAASTYEQYF,TGCAGTGCGCGGGCGGCCGCGTCGACCTACGAGCAGTACTTC
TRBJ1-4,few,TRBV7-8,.,CASSLTERTNEKLFF,TGTGCCAGCAGCCTGACAGAGCGCACTAATGAAAAACTGTTTTTT
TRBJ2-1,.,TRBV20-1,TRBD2,CSARDQRGVYNEQFF,TGCAGTGCTAGAGATCAGCGGGGGGTATACAATGAGCAGTTCTTC
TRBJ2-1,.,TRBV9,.,CASSVGAGNTYNEQFF,TGTGCCAGCAGCGTAGGAGCAGGGAACACCTACAATGAGCAGTTCTTC
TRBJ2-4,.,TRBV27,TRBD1,CASNSGTVQYF,TGTGCCAGCAATTCCGGGACAGTTCAGTACTTC
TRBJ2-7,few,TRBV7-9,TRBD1,CASSGWDRSYEQYF,TGTGCCAGCAGCGGGTGGGACAGGTCCTACGAGCAGTACTTC
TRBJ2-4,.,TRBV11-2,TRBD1,CASSLGGQGLAGEQYF,TGTGCCAGCAGCTTAGGGGGACAGGGGCTCGCGGGGGAGCAGTACTTC
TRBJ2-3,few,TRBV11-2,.,CASSLFGNPMDTQYF,TGTGCCAGCAGCTTATTTGGGAACCCAATGGATACGCAGTATTTT
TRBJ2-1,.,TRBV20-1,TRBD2,CSAWTSGGQSSYNEQFF,TGCAGTGCTTGGACTAGCGGGGGGCAAAGCTCCTACAATGAGCAGTTCTTC
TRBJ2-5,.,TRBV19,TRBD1,CASKKTGVETQYF,TGTGCCAGTAAGAAGACAGGGGTAGAGACCCAGTACTTC
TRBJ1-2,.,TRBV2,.,CASSETSSWARSSNYGYTF,TGTGCCAGCAGTGAAACTTCCAGTTGGGCACGCTCTTCTAACTATGGCTACACCTTC
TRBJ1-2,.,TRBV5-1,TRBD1,CASSWTGDDYGYTF,TGCGCCAGCAGCTGGACAGGGGATGACTATGGCTACACCTTC
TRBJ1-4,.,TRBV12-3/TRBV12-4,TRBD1,CASRSDRGLNEKLFF,TGTGCCAGCAGAAGCGACAGGGGCCTTAATGAAAAACTGTTTTTT
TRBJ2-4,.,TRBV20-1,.,CSASTGQTLAKNIQYF,TGCAGTGCTAGTACTGGCCAGACTCTAGCCAAAAACATTCAGTACTTC
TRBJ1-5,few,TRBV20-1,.,CSARAHRDRGQPQHF,TGCAGTGCTAGAGCCCACAGGGACCGAGGGCAGCCCCAGCATTTT
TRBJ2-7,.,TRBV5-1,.,CASSFELGGAYEQYF,TGCGCCAGCAGCTTTGAATTGGGCGGTGCCTACGAGCAGTACTTC
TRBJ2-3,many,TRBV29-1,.,CSVPGFRADTQYF,TGCAGCGTTCCAGGCTTTCGTGCAGATACGCAGTATTTT
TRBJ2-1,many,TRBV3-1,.,CASSQVPGNEQFF,TGTGCCAGCAGCCAAGTGCCGGGGAATGAGCAGTTCTTC
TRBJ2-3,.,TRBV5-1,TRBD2,CASSLLAGDYTDTQYF,TGCGCCAGCAGCTTGCTGGCGGGAGATTACACAGATACGCAGTATTTT
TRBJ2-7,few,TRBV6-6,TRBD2,CACSYSSASGISYEQYF,TGTGCCTGCAGTTACTCGTCCGCCAGCGGGATCTCCTACGAGCAGTACTTC
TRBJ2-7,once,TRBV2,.,CANKPPEGPYEQYF,TGTGCCAACAAACCCCCCGAGGGGCCTTACGAGCAGTACTTC
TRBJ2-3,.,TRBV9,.,CASSPRPSSVDTQYF,TGTGCCAGCAGCCCGCGCCCATCTTCGGTAGATACGCAGTATTTT
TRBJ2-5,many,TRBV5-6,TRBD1,CASSRDRGKGETQYF,TGTGCCAGCAGCCGGGACAGGGGAAAGGGTGAGACCCAGTACTTC
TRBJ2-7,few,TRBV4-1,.,CASSQEVGRTFYEQYF,TGCGCCAGCAGCCAAGAAGTAGGCAGAACCTTCTACGAGCAGTACTTC
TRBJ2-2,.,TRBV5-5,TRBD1,CASNPPGTGDLNTGELFF,TGTGCCAGCAACCCACCCGGGACAGGGGATTTGAACACCGGGGAGCTGTTTTTT
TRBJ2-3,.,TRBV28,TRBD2,CASTSGGVGGQYF,TGTGCCAGTACTAGCGGGGGTGTGGGAGGGCAGTATTTT
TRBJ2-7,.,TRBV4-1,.,CASGQERRVETEQYF,TGCGCCAGCGGCCAAGAACGCAGGGTAGAGACCGAGCAGTACTTC
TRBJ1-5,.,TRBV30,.,CAWSGPMSNQPQHF,TGTGCCTGGAGTGGACCAATGAGCAATCAGCCCCAGCATTTT
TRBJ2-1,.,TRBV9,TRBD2,CASSASLYSSSGRGSYNEQFF,TGTGCCAGCAGCGCTTCCCTCTACTCTTCTAGCGGGAGGGGTTCCTACAATGAGCAGTTCTTC
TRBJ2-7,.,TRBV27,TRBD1,CASSRGQKTYEQYF,TGTGCCAGCAGTAGGGGACAGAAAACCTACGAGCAGTACTTC
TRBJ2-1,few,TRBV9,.,CASSGGVKPYNEQFF,TGTGCCAGCAGCGGGGGGGTGAAGCCCTACAATGAGCAGTTCTTC
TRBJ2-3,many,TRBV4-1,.,CASSLTGGTQYF,TGCGCCAGCAGCCTCACCGGAGGTACGCAGTATTTT
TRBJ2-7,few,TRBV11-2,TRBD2,CASSLYWTSGNDEQYF,TGTGCCAGCAGCCTCTACTGGACTAGCGGGAACGACGAGCAGTACTTC
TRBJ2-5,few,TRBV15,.,CATSRDRWQETQYF,TGTGCCACCAGCAGAGATCGGTGGCAAGAGACCCAGTACTTC
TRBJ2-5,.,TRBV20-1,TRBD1,CSARRGTGGLVETQYF,TGCAGTGCTAGACGCGGGACAGGGGGCTTGGTCGAGACCCAGTACTTC
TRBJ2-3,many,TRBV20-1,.,CSAPVGPQTDTQYF,TGCAGTGCTCCCGTAGGTCCGCAAACGGATACGCAGTATTTT
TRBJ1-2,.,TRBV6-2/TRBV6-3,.,CASSYRVGNQAYGYTF,TGTGCCAGCAGTTATCGGGTAGGCAACCAGGCCTATGGCTACACCTTC
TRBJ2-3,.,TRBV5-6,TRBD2,CASSLRGTSGTTDTQYF,TGTGCCAGCAGCTTACGCGGGACTAGCGGGACCACAGATACGCAGTATTTT
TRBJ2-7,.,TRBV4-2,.,CASSPATEESSYEQYF,TGTGCCAGCAGCCCAGCGACGGAAGAGAGCTCCTACGAGCAGTACTTC
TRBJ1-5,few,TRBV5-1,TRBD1,CASSPGTGKGLGQPQHF,TGCGCCAGCAGCCCCGGGACAGGAAAGGGTTTAGGTCAGCCCCAGCATTTT
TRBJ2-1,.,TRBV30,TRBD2,CAWRTSGSGEQFF,TGTGCCTGGAGGACTAGCGGGAGCGGTGAGCAGTTCTTC
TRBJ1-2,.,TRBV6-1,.,CASREVSYYGYTF,TGTGCCAGCAGGGAGGTCTCATACTATGGCTACACCTTT
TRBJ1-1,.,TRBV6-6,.,CASSYPGMNTEAFF,TGTGCCAGCAGTTACCCAGGGATGAACACTGAAGCTTTCTTT
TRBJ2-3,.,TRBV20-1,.,CSVTYTGGTDTQYF,TGCAGTGTCACTTACACGGGGGGCACAGATACGCAGTATTTT
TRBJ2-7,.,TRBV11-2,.,CASSLRAASYEQYF,TGTGCCAGCAGCCTCAGGGCCGCCTCCTACGAGCAGTACTTC
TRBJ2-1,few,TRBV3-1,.,CASSQADNEQFF,TGTGCCAGCAGCCAAGCGGACAATGAGCAGTTCTTC
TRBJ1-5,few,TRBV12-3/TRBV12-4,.,CASSFEGREPQHF,TGTGCCAGCAGTTTCGAGGGGAGGGAGCCCCAGCATTTT
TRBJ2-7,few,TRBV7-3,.,CASSQYERPYEQYF,TGTGCCAGCAGCCAGTACGAGCGTCCCTACGAGCAGTACTTC
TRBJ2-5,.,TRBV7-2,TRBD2,CASSLRGLAGGPLIQETQYF,TGTGCCAGCAGCTTACGGGGACTAGCGGGGGGGCCCCTCATCCAAGAGACCCAGTACTTC
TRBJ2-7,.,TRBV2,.,CASIVEVGSYEQYF,TGTGCCAGCATTGTGGAGGTGGGCTCCTACGAGCAGTACTTC
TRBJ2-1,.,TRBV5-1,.,CASSPDGYAYNEQFF,TGCGCCAGCAGCCCGGATGGGTATGCCTACAATGAGCAGTTCTTC
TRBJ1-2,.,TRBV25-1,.,CPSTEWGSRGYTF,TGTCCCAGCACCGAATGGGGGTCCCGTGGCTACACCTTC
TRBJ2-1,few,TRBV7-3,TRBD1,CASSLMPGRTGVHNEQFF,TGTGCCAGCAGCTTAATGCCGGGGCGGACAGGGGTCCACAATGAGCAGTTCTTC